The 20 T cell receptor beta chains listed next were all sequenced from one sample in a study of shared clonotypes between healthy human individuals. TCRdb's copy holds only in-frame clones and misses some; the assay was immunoSEQ multiplex PCR. The sample has about 1 million clones, more than 65% seen once. Sequencing was performed on memory CD4+ T cells sorted from blood. Indicated subset: CD45RA-negative fraction. These receptors were taken from a man aged 18-30 years in good health.

V is TRBV6-5 and J is TRBJ2-7, with 7 positions matching TRBD2. Germline CDR1 MNHEY, CDR2 SVGAGI. The CDR3 has 15 amino acids. V trimming: 4 bases; J trimming: 0 bases; junction bases outside the gene matches: 6. This chain's CDR3 is CASSSPGDYSYEQYF. Here the CDR3 DNA reads TGTGCCAGCAGTTCCCCTGGGGACTACTCCTACGAGCAGTACTTC.

V usage is TRBV7-9 and J usage is TRBJ2-3; 10 nucleotides align to TRBD2. Trimming at V came to 5 bases and at J to 0 bases, leaving 5 bases not matched to a gene. Per germline, CDR1 SEHNR and CDR2 FQNEAQ (reference sequence). CDR3 size: 16 residues. CDR3 region: CASSRGLAISTDTQYF. The CDR3 DNA reads TGTGCCAGCAGCCGGGGACTAGCGATTAGCACAGATACGCAGTATTTT.

This clone was recorded only once. The chain couples TRBV28 to TRBJ2-5, with 7 bases that match TRBD1. Germline V lookup: CDR1 MDHEN, CDR2 SYDVKM. There are 14 residues in the CDR3. V dropped 4 bases and J dropped 1; count of bases not matched to a gene: 3. The CDR3 is CASSSAGGQETQYF. The CDR3 DNA sequence: TGTGCCAGCAGTTCTGCAGGGGGCCAAGAGACCCAGTACTTC.

This chain connects TRBV19 to TRBJ2-2; maybe TRBD2 (5 bases). This CDR3 region has 14 residues. Trimming took off 1 base at V and 7 bases at J, with 10 bases between the two ends. The V gene's germline CDR1 is LNHDA and CDR2 SQIVND (reference sequence). CDR3 nucleotides: TGTGCCAGTAGTATAGGGACTTCGGGCGGGGAGCTGTTTTTT. Amino acid sequence: CASSIGTSGGELFF.

The chain has TRBV11-2 and TRBJ1-6; 7 positions match TRBD1. The CDR3 is 15 amino acids. Germline V lookup: CDR1 SGHAT, CDR2 FQNNGV. Losses at the gene ends were 7 bases for V and 2 bases for J; bases not matched to a gene: 5. The CDR3 region is CASMKGATYNSPLHF. Here the CDR3 DNA reads TGTGCCAGCATGAAGGGGGCGACCTATAATTCACCCCTCCACTTT.

The rearrangement joins TRBV28 to TRBJ1-6; unclear D gene. Trimming cost V 2 bases and J 10 bases, with 9 bases left between them. CDR1 and CDR2 from the germline V gene are MDHEN and SYDVKM. The CDR3 consists of 13 residues. The CDR3 is CASSLMGSSPLHF. CDR3 sequence (DNA): TGTGCCAGCAGTTTAATGGGGAGCTCACCCCTCCACTTT. Supplemented by reference TRBV28 and TRBJ1-6, the full variable domain reads DVKVTQSSRYLVKRTGEKVFLECVQDMDHENMFWYRQDPGLGLRLIYFSYDVKMKEKGDIPEGYSVSREKKERFSLILESASTNQTSMYLCASSLMGSSPLHFGNGTRLTVT.

This clone was counted between two and nine times. The chain recombines TRBV5-1 with TRBJ2-1; D remains unclear. In germline, CDR1 is SGHRS, CDR2 YFSETQ. The CDR3 consists of 12 residues. With 5 bases removed from V and 6 bases from J, the gap between germline ends came to 9 bases. The CDR3 loop is CASREESNEQFF. CDR3 coding DNA: TGCGCCAGCAGAGAGGAGAGCAATGAGCAGTTCTTC.

This clone was observed many times. The DNA of the CDR3 is TGTGCCAGTAGCCCCAGGTTCACAGATACGCAGTATTTT. Translation: CASSPRFTDTQYF. The V gene is TRBV19, the J gene TRBJ2-3; D uncertain. Trimming left V 6 bases short and J 2 bases short, with 9 bases between. Per the germline V gene, CDR1 is LNHDA and CDR2 is SQIVND (reference sequence). The CDR3 consists of 13 residues.

J is TRBJ2-7 and V is TRBV5-8, with D possibly matching TRBD1 (6 bases). CDR1 is SGHTS, CDR2 YDEGEE, per germline. The length of the CDR3 is 18 residues. V shed 0 bases and J shed 0 bases, with 19 bases lying between them. Written as DNA, the CDR3 is TGTGCCAGCAGCTTGGGAGCCCCCGGGACACTATTCTCCTACGAGCAGTACTTC. As protein: CASSLGAPGTLFSYEQYF.

This clone showed up just once. The genes are TRBV7-9 and TRBJ2-2; D perhaps matches TRBD2 (5 bases). The germline V and J ends were trimmed by 5 bases and 3 bases, with 16 bases remaining between them. CDR3 size: 16 residues. Germline assignment: CDR1 SEHNR and CDR2 FQNEAQ (reference sequence). The CDR3 here is CASSPVGSRDTGELFF. Written as DNA, the CDR3 is TGTGCCAGCAGCCCAGTCGGGTCGCGGGACACCGGGGAGCTGTTTTTT.

This clone was observed once. V gene TRBV4-1 combines with J gene TRBJ2-7; D might be TRBD2 (5 bases). The CDR3 sequence is 16 residues long. V was trimmed by 0 bases and J by 7 bases, leaving 19 bases between them. The germline CDR1 and CDR2 sequences are MGHRA and YSYEKL. The CDR3 nucleotides read TGCGCCAGCAGCCAAGATACGGGAATGATTCCGAGAGAGCAGTACTTC. It codes for CASSQDTGMIPREQYF.

The rearrangement uses TRBV18 and TRBJ2-1, with 15 nucleotides matching TRBD2. Germline V gene sequence: CDR1 KGHSH, CDR2 LQKENI. This CDR3 has 18 amino acids. V lost 4 bases to trimming and J lost 4 bases; unmatched junction nucleotides: 8. The CDR3 sequence: CASSLLGLAGGNYNEQFF. The CDR3 bases are TGTGCCAGCTCACTACTAGGACTAGCGGGAGGGAATTACAATGAGCAGTTCTTC.

The chain joins TRBV29-1 to TRBJ2-1, with TRBD2 matching over 13 bases. Germline V lookup: CDR1 SQVTM, CDR2 ANQGSEA. The CDR3 has 14 residues. V lost 6 bases to trimming and J lost 8 bases; unmatched junction nucleotides: 7. The CDR3 loop reads CSVMTSGRLDEQFF. Written as DNA, the CDR3 is TGCAGCGTGATGACTAGCGGGAGGTTGGATGAGCAGTTCTTC.

The V call is TRBV19, the J call TRBJ1-2; D is unclear. CDR1 LNHDA and CDR2 SQIVND come from the germline V gene (reference sequence). The CDR3 sequence is 10 residues long. The V gene lost 8 bases and the J gene lost 5 bases, with 6 bases spanning the gap. CDR3 nucleotide sequence: TGTGCCAGTCTGGGGTATGGCTACACCTTC. It translates to CASLGYGYTF.

The sample holds a few counts of this clone. The chain is built from TRBV10-3 and TRBJ1-2; D is ambiguous. Trimming removed 0 bases from V and 4 bases from J, with 6 bases in between. Germline CDR1 ENHRY, CDR2 SYGVKD. There are 13 residues in the CDR3. In DNA, the CDR3 is TGTGCCATCAGTGAGTCGGTCCTCTATGGCTACACCTTC. It specifies CAISESVLYGYTF.

This clone was detected only a few times. V gene TRBV2 combines with J gene TRBJ1-5; 8 positions agree with TRBD1. V shed 7 bases and J 0 bases; nucleotides not matched to a gene: 5. The germline V gene encodes CDR1 SNHLY and CDR2 FYNNEI. The CDR3 runs to 15 residues. The CDR3 is CASKFDRGSNQPQHF. The CDR3 DNA follows: TGTGCCAGCAAATTTGACAGGGGTAGCAATCAGCCCCAGCATTTT.

This clone was seen once. The chain is built from TRBV28 and TRBJ1-5; D is perhaps TRBD1 (5 bases). The length of the CDR3 is 16 residues. Germline CDR1 is MDHEN and CDR2 is SYDVKM. V was pared by 6 bases and J by 1 base, with 16 bases between. The CDR3 is CASRPLEGLSNQPQHF. CDR3 nucleotide sequence: TGTGCCAGCAGACCCTTGGAGGGGCTCAGCAATCAGCCCCAGCATTTT.

The chain has TRBV27 and TRBJ1-4; 10 nucleotides agree with TRBD1. CDR1 is MNHEY and CDR2 is SMNVEV in the germline V gene (reference sequence). This CDR3 contains 14 residues. V was clipped by 5 bases and J by 5 bases; unmatched bases: 2. In nucleotides, the CDR3 is TGTGCCAGCAGTAGACAGGGGGCGAATGAAAAACTGTTTTTT. Its translation is CASSRQGANEKLFF.

The chain has TRBV2 and TRBJ2-3, with TRBD1 matching 8 bases. Germline V gene sequence: CDR1 SNHLY, CDR2 FYNNEI. The CDR3 has 15 residues. With V trimmed by 3 bases and J by 4 bases, 6 bases remained unmatched. CDR3 nucleotides: TGTGCCAGCAGTGAGTGGGACAGGTTTTCAGATACGCAGTATTTT. Translation: CASSEWDRFSDTQYF. Full variable domain (rest looked up from reference TRBV2 and TRBJ2-3): EPEVTQTPSHQVTQMGQEVILRCVPISNHLYFYWYRQILGQKVEFLVSFYNNEISEKSEIFDDQFSVERPDGSNFTLKIRSTKLEDSAMYFCASSEWDRFSDTQYFGPGTRLTVL.

V and J are TRBV10-3 and TRBJ2-3, with TRBD2 matching 13 bases. The CDR3 is 15 residues long. After removal of 5 bases from V and 6 bases from J, the junction contained 5 bases not matched to a gene. Germline CDR1 ENHRY, CDR2 SYGVKD. CDR3 amino acids: CAISPGTSGIDTQYF. In nucleotides, the CDR3 is TGTGCCATCAGTCCCGGGACTAGCGGGATCGATACGCAGTATTTT.